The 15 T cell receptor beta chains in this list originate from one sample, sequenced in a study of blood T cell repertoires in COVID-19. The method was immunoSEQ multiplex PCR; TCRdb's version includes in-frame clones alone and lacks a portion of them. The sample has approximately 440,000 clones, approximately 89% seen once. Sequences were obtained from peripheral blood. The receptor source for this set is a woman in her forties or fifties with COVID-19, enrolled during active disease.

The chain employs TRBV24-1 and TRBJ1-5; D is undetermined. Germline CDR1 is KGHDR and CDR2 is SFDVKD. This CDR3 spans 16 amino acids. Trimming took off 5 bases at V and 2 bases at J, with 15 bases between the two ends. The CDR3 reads CATSGPVENGNQPQHF. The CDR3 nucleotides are TGTGCCACCAGTGGCCCGGTTGAGAACGGCAATCAGCCCCAGCATTTT.

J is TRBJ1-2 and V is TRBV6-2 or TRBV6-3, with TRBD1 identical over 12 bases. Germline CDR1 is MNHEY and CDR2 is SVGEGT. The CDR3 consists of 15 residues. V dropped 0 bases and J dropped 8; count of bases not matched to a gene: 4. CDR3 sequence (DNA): TGTGCCAGCAGTTACTCGGGGACAGGGGGCTACGGCTACACCTTC. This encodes CASSYSGTGGYGYTF.

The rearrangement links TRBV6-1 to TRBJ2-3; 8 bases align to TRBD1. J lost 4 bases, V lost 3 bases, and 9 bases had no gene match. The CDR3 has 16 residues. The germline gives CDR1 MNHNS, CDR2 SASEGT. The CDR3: CASSDLAGGSSDTQYF. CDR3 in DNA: TGTGCCAGCAGTGATCTGGCAGGGGGCAGCTCAGATACGCAGTATTTT.

This CDR3 reads CAHGGSAGETQYF. Here the CDR3 DNA reads TGTGCCCACGGGGGTAGTGCTGGGGAGACCCAGTACTTC. The chain is built from TRBV30 and TRBJ2-5, with D possibly being TRBD2 (6 bases). V lost 8 bases and J lost 5, with 18 bases in between. The CDR3 consists of 13 residues. Germline assignment: CDR1 GTSNPN and CDR2 SVGIG (reference sequence).

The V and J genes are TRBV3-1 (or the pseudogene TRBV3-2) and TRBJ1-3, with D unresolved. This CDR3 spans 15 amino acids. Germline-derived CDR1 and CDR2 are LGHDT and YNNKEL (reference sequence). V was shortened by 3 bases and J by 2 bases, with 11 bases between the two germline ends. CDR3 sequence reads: CASSQSENAGNTIYF. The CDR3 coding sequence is TGTGCCAGCAGCCAGAGTGAAAATGCTGGAAACACCATATATTTT.

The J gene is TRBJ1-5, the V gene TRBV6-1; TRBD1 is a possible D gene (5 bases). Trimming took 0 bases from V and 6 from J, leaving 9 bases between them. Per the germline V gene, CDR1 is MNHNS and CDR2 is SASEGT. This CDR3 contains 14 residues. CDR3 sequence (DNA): TGTGCCAGCAGTGAAGCGGGGGGGATTCAGCCCCAGCATTTT. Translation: CASSEAGGIQPQHF.

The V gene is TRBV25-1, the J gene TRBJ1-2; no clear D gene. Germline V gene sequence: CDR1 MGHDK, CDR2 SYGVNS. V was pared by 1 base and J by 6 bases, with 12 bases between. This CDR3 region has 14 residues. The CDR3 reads CASSESREGDGYTF. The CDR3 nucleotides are TGTGCCAGCAGTGAATCTCGGGAGGGAGATGGCTACACCTTC.

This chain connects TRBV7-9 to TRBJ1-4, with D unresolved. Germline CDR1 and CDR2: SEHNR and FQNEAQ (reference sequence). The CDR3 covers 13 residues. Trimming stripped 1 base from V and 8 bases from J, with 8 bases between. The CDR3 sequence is CASSLGIREKLFF. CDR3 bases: TGTGCCAGCAGCTTAGGCATCCGGGAAAAACTGTTTTTT.

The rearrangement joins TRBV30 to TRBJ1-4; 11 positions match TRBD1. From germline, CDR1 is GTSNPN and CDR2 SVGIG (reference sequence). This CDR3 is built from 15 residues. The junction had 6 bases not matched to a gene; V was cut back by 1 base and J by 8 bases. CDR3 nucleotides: TGTGCCTGGAGTGATTGGGGACAGGGGGGAGAAAAACTGTTTTTT. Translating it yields CAWSDWGQGGEKLFF.

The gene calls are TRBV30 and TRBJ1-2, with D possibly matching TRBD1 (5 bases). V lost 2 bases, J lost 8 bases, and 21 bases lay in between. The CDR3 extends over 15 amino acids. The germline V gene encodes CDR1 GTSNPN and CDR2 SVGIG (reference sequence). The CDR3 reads CAWSLAPGGVSGYTF. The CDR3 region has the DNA TGTGCCTGGAGTCTAGCCCCGGGGGGAGTATCGGGCTACACCTTC.

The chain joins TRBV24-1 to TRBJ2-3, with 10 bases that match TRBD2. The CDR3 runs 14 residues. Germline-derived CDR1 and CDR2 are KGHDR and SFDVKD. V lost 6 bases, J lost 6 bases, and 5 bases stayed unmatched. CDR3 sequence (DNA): TGTGCCACCAGTAATCCTAGCGGGGGTGATACGCAGTATTTT. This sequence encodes CATSNPSGGDTQYF.

CDR3 loop: CAIALGGKGTEAFF. CDR3 coding DNA: TGTGCCATCGCCCTGGGGGGGAAGGGCACTGAAGCTTTCTTT. The chain recombines TRBV6-5 with TRBJ1-1; D perhaps matches TRBD1 (5 bases). CDR3 size: 14 residues. In germline, CDR1 is MNHEY, CDR2 SVGAGI. The V and J ends lost 10 bases and 4 bases respectively, with 19 bases between them.

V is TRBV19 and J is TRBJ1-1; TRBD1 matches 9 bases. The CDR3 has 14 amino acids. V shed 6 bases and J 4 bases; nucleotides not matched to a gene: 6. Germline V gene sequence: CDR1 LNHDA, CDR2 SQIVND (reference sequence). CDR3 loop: CASRSTGGSTEAFF. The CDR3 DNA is TGTGCCAGTAGATCGACAGGGGGGTCCACTGAAGCTTTCTTT.

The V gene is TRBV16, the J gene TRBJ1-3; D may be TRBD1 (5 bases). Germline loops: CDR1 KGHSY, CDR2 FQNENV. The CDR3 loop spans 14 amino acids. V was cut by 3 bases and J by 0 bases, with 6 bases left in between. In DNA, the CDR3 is TGTGCCAGCAGCCACAGGGACTCTGGAAACACCATATATTTT. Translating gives CASSHRDSGNTIYF.

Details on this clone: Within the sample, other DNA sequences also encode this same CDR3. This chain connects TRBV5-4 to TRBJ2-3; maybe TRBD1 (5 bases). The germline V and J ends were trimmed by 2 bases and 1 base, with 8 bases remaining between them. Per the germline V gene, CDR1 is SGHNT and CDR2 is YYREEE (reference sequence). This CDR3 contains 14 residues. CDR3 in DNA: TGTGCCAGCAGCTTAGGCAGGGGCACAGATACGCAGTATTTT. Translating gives CASSLGRGTDTQYF.